One sample yielded the 30 T cell receptor beta chains listed below, sequenced in a study of Ad26.COV2.S vaccination and SARS-CoV-2 variants. The assay was immunoSEQ multiplex PCR, and TCRdb's table has in-frame clones only and misses some. Of 300,000 to 450,000 clones in the sample, 80% to 90% were seen once. Treatment: 15 to 20 received Ad26.COV2.S at low or high dose, single or two shots; about 5 received placebo; per-sample allocation not given. The samples were gathered on day 63 after the first injection of vaccine or placebo. Sequences were derived from peripheral blood, sampled in a trial of Ad26.COV2.S vaccine versus placebo. These receptors all stem from a person between 18 and 65 years old who received the Ad26.COV2.S COVID-19 vaccine or a placebo.

This clone was observed once. The V call is TRBV28, the J call TRBJ2-2; 10 positions agree with TRBD1. The CDR3 totals 15 residues. Germline lookup yields CDR1 MDHEN and CDR2 SYDVKM. The V segment lost 6 bases and the J segment 7 bases; nucleotides outside the gene matches: 8. The CDR3 protein is CASSQDRGLIGELFF. The DNA of the CDR3 is TGTGCCAGCAGCCAAGACAGGGGGCTCATCGGGGAGCTGTTTTTT.

J is TRBJ1-2 and V is TRBV24-1; D is possibly TRBD1 (6 bases). Trimming shortened V by 7 bases and J by 7 bases, and 12 bases separated the two germline ends. CDR1 is KGHDR, CDR2 SFDVKD, per germline. This CDR3 comprises 12 residues. The CDR3 region is CATRGAGSGYTF. The CDR3, as DNA: TGTGCCACCAGGGGGGCCGGATCTGGCTACACCTTC.

This chain links TRBV27 with TRBJ2-7; D may correspond to TRBD1 or TRBD2 (5 bases each). Germline values: CDR1 MNHEY, CDR2 SMNVEV (reference sequence). Trimming took off 5 bases at V and 7 bases at J, with 24 bases between the two ends. The CDR3 is 16 residues long. The CDR3 sequence: CASSPPHWDRLEEQYF. In nucleotides, the CDR3 is TGTGCCAGCAGTCCACCACACTGGGACCGCCTGGAGGAGCAGTACTTC.

The chain joins TRBV14 to TRBJ2-1, with D possibly being TRBD2 (6 bases). V shed 1 base and J shed 12 bases, with 19 bases lying between them. This CDR3 has 15 amino acids. Germline assignment: CDR1 SGHDN and CDR2 FVKESK. The CDR3 reads CASSQGAGWTMRQFF. CDR3 bases: TGTGCCAGCAGCCAAGGCGCGGGGTGGACAATGAGGCAGTTCTTC.

This clone was recorded only once. The chain links TRBV2 to TRBJ1-4; TRBD1 aligns across 9 bases. Germline values: CDR1 SNHLY, CDR2 FYNNEI. Germline trimming cut 6 bases from V and 5 bases from J; bases unmatched to any gene: 7. The CDR3 sequence is 15 residues long. The DNA of the CDR3 is TGTGCCAGCAGCTTACAGGGGGCCGAGAATGAAAAACTGTTTTTT. Residues: CASSLQGAENEKLFF.

The J gene is TRBJ2-1, the V gene TRBV7-8, with 14 bases matching TRBD2. This CDR3 spans 17 amino acids. The V gene end was trimmed by 5 bases and the J gene end by 8 bases; junction bases not matched to a gene: 11. Germline-derived CDR1 and CDR2 are SGHVS and FQNEAQ. CDR3: CASSPRPGLAGGDEQFF. CDR3 DNA: TGTGCCAGCAGCCCCCGCCCCGGACTAGCGGGAGGCGATGAGCAGTTCTTC. Full variable domain (remainder filled in from reference TRBV7-8 and TRBJ2-1): GAGVSQSPRYKVAKRGQDVALRCDPISGHVSLFWYQQALGQGPEFLTYFQNEAQLDKSGLPSDRFFAERPEGSVSTLKIQRTQQEDSAVYLCASSPRPGLAGGDEQFFGPGTRLTVL.

The chain carries TRBV3-1 (or the pseudogene TRBV3-2) and TRBJ1-6; D uncertain. In germline, CDR1 is LGHDT, CDR2 YNNKEL (reference sequence). V lost 3 bases, J lost 6 bases, and 18 bases lay in between. The length of the CDR3 is 17 residues. CDR3 nucleotide sequence: TGTGCCAGCAGCCAGGCAAAACGGGGTTTCTTTAATTCACCCCTCCACTTT. Encoded protein: CASSQAKRGFFNSPLHF.

J is TRBJ2-1 and V is TRBV7-2, with 10 bases that match TRBD1. The germline gives CDR1 SGHTA, CDR2 FQGNSA. After removal of 7 bases from V and 4 bases from J, the junction contained 4 bases not matched to a gene. The CDR3 is made up of 14 amino acids. The CDR3 is CASKPGQGYNEQFF. The CDR3, as DNA: TGTGCCAGCAAACCGGGACAGGGGTACAATGAGCAGTTCTTC.

V is TRBV19 and J is TRBJ1-5; 7 bases line up with TRBD1. Per the germline V gene, CDR1 is LNHDA and CDR2 is SQIVND (reference sequence). The CDR3 is 15 amino acids. Germline trimming cut 5 bases from V and 3 bases from J; bases unmatched to any gene: 7. The DNA for the CDR3 is TGTGCCAGTAGTCCGCGGACAGGCCCCAATCAGCCCCAGCATTTT. Encoded protein: CASSPRTGPNQPQHF.

V is TRBV6-5 and J is TRBJ2-2; a weak D match, TRBD1 (6 bases). CDR1 is MNHEY and CDR2 is SVGAGI in the germline V gene. V was pared by 4 bases and J by 4 bases, with 16 bases between. The CDR3 contains 16 residues. DNA of the CDR3: TGTGCCAGCAGTTTCAGGGGCGGGTCTCGCACCGGGGAGCTGTTTTTT. Translation: CASSFRGGSRTGELFF.

About this clone: Other DNA sequences in the sample encode the same CDR3. This chain joins TRBV15 and TRBJ1-2; D call uncertain. The CDR3 has 14 amino acids. The V and J ends lost 0 bases and 3 bases respectively, with 8 bases between them. Germline V gives CDR1 LNHNV, CDR2 YYDKDF (reference sequence). The CDR3 DNA sequence: TGTGCCACCAGCAGAGATCGGGCGGACTATGGCTACACCTTC. Its protein is CATSRDRADYGYTF. Based on the CDR3 plus reference TRBV15 and TRBJ1-2, the full variable domain is DAMVIQNPRYQVTQFGKPVTLSCSQTLNHNVMYWYQQKSSQAPKLLFHYYDKDFNNEADTPDNFQSRRPNTSFCFLDIRSPGLGDTAMYLCATSRDRADYGYTFGSGTRLTVV.

In this sample, this clone turned up a few times. The chain recombines TRBV28 with TRBJ1-6; D is unclear. The V gene's germline CDR1 is MDHEN and CDR2 SYDVKM. This CDR3 contains 17 residues. Trimming shortened V by 5 bases and J by 0 bases, and 14 bases separated the two germline ends. Here the CDR3 reads CASSQLGLSSYNSPLHF. The CDR3 DNA is TGTGCCAGCAGTCAGCTGGGGTTATCCTCCTATAATTCACCCCTCCACTTT.

This chain connects TRBV5-4 to TRBJ1-5; D is undetermined. The CDR3 has 14 residues. Germline-derived CDR1 and CDR2 are SGHNT and YYREEE (reference sequence). V lost 4 bases to trimming and J lost 0 bases, with 8 bases between them. CDR3 loop: CASSSRDSNQPQHF. DNA of the CDR3: TGTGCCAGCAGCAGCAGAGATAGCAATCAGCCCCAGCATTTT.

The gene calls are TRBV28 and TRBJ2-7, with a weak D call TRBD2 (7 bases). The germline gives CDR1 MDHEN, CDR2 SYDVKM. The CDR3 loop spans 14 amino acids. The germline V and J ends were trimmed by 3 bases and 4 bases, with 13 bases remaining between them. The CDR3 nucleotides are TGTGCCAGCAGTTTGGGGGGGGCTGCGTACGAGCAGTACTTC. Translated: CASSLGGAAYEQYF.

The chain links TRBV5-4 to TRBJ1-2, with 11 bases matching TRBD1. Germline values: CDR1 SGHNT, CDR2 YYREEE (reference sequence). CDR3 length equals 15 residues. V was clipped by 0 bases and J by 6 bases; unmatched bases: 4. DNA for the CDR3: TGTGCCAGCAGCTTGGGCTTGGACAGGGGGCATGGCTACACCTTC. Its translation: CASSLGLDRGHGYTF.

The chain couples TRBV24-1 to TRBJ2-7, with 7 bases aligning to TRBD1. V trimming: 2 bases; J trimming: 3 bases; junction bases outside the gene matches: 6. The CDR3 is made up of 15 amino acids. Germline loops: CDR1 KGHDR, CDR2 SFDVKD. The CDR3 sequence: CATSDSRTGGYEQYF. In DNA, the CDR3 is TGTGCCACCAGTGATTCTCGGACAGGAGGCTACGAGCAGTACTTC.

The chain employs TRBV6-5 and TRBJ1-2; D not certain. Deletions cut 6 bases from V and 0 bases from J, with 11 bases between. Germline lookup yields CDR1 MNHEY and CDR2 SVGAGI. The CDR3 loop spans 14 amino acids. The CDR3 DNA follows: TGTGCCAGCAGCTTCACAAGGGCTAACTATGGCTACACCTTC. This codes for CASSFTRANYGYTF.

The chain couples TRBV9 to TRBJ2-6; 7 nucleotides agree with TRBD1. This CDR3 is 20 amino acids long. Germline V gene sequence: CDR1 SGDLS, CDR2 YYNGEE. Trimming took 6 bases from V and 1 from J; bases not matched to a gene: 19. The CDR3 bases are TGTGCCAGCACCGACCGGCGGACAGGAGGTGGTACTTCTGGGGCCAACGTCCTGACTTTC. Translating it yields CASTDRRTGGGTSGANVLTF.

J is TRBJ2-1 and V is TRBV7-2; TRBD2 matches at 10 bases. J gave up 1 base and V 4 bases, and 7 bases lay outside the gene matches. This CDR3 comprises 17 residues. CDR1 is SGHTA, CDR2 FQGNSA, per germline. The CDR3 reads CASSYYSGRRSYNEQFF. Here the CDR3 DNA reads TGTGCCAGCAGCTACTATAGCGGGAGGAGGTCCTACAATGAGCAGTTCTTC.

This rearrangement joins TRBV29-1 to TRBJ1-3, with unresolved D. Germline values: CDR1 SQVTM, CDR2 ANQGSEA. The CDR3 sequence is 13 residues long. Trimming removed 4 bases from V and 4 bases from J, with 11 bases in between. CDR3 coding DNA: TGCAGCGTTGTCGGGGAATACGGAAACACCATATATTTT. Encoded protein: CSVVGEYGNTIYF.

The J gene is TRBJ2-7, the V gene TRBV9; 12 bases are shared with TRBD2. The CDR3 covers 18 residues. V gave up 4 bases and J gave up 1 base; unmatched junction bases: 12. Germline CDR1 reads SGDLS; CDR2 reads YYNGEE. In DNA, the CDR3 is TGTGCCAGCAGCCGGCGTCCTAGCGGGGGGGCCGGTTCCTACGAGCAGTACTTC. Translating gives CASSRRPSGGAGSYEQYF.

The J gene is TRBJ2-7, the V gene TRBV5-6, with D unresolved. Germline V gives CDR1 SGHDT, CDR2 YYEEEE. The ends were cut back, 1 base at V and 3 bases at J, with 5 bases in the middle. The CDR3 is made up of 12 amino acids. CDR3 residues: CASSLRYYEQYF. CDR3 nucleotides: TGTGCCAGCAGCTTGCGGTACTACGAGCAGTACTTC.

V usage is TRBV6-2 or TRBV6-3 and J usage is TRBJ2-1; 8 bases fit TRBD2. The CDR3 consists of 16 residues. The V gene end was trimmed by 6 bases and the J gene end by 5 bases; junction bases not matched to a gene: 12. Germline values: CDR1 MNHEY, CDR2 SVGEGT. CDR3 bases: TGTGCCAGCAGCCCTCTGACTAGCGCGAGTCACAATGAGCAGTTCTTC. Translation: CASSPLTSASHNEQFF.

CDR3 protein: CASSLDQAGGAYEQYF. In DNA, the CDR3 is TGTGCCAGCAGCTTAGATCAAGCGGGAGGGGCCTACGAGCAGTACTTC. The rearrangement joins TRBV7-6 to TRBJ2-7, with 10 bases lining up with TRBD2. The CDR3 length is 16 residues. The germline CDR1 and CDR2 sequences are SGHVS and FNYEAQ. V shed 1 base, J shed 2 bases, and the junction held 5 bases outside the gene matches. Full variable domain (outside the CDR3, taken from reference TRBV7-6 and TRBJ2-7): GAGVSQSPRYKVTKRGQDVALRCDPISGHVSLYWYRQALGQGPEFLTYFNYEAQQDKSGLPNDRFSAERPEGSISTLTIQRTEQRDSAMYRCASSLDQAGGAYEQYFGPGTRLTVT.

V and J are TRBV5-5 and TRBJ1-1, with a weak D call TRBD1 (5 bases). CDR1 SGHKS and CDR2 YYEKEE come from the germline V gene (reference sequence). The CDR3 totals 16 residues. V lost 4 bases and J 5 bases, leaving 21 bases between the germline ends. In DNA, the CDR3 is TGTGCCAGCAGCCCAAGGACTCCCGGGGGGATAACTGAAGCTTTCTTT. As protein: CASSPRTPGGITEAFF.

The J gene is TRBJ2-1, the V gene TRBV29-1, with a weak D call TRBD2 (5 bases). V gave up 3 bases and J gave up 4 bases, with 7 bases separating them. Germline CDR1 SQVTM, CDR2 ANQGSEA. The CDR3 sequence is 12 residues long. The CDR3 spells CSVDSGYNEQFF. The DNA for the CDR3 is TGCAGCGTTGACAGCGGATACAATGAGCAGTTCTTC.

The V call is TRBV6-2 or TRBV6-3, the J call TRBJ1-5; D unclear. V gave up 6 bases and J gave up 1 base, with 13 bases separating them. The germline V gene encodes CDR1 MNHEY and CDR2 SVGEGT. The CDR3 totals 15 residues. CDR3 residues: CASSRGRVSNQPQHF. In nucleotides, the CDR3 is TGTGCCAGCAGCCGAGGCCGGGTAAGCAATCAGCCCCAGCATTTT.

The chain is built from TRBV11-2 and TRBJ2-3; D possibly corresponds to TRBD2 (5 bases). CDR1 is SGHAT, CDR2 FQNNGV, per germline. Trimming pared 2 bases from V and 8 bases from J, leaving 11 bases between. The CDR3 has 13 residues. CDR3: CASSLTRAGTQYF. The CDR3 coding sequence is TGTGCCAGCAGCTTAACGAGGGCCGGTACGCAGTATTTT.

The chain is built from TRBV10-3 and TRBJ2-1, with 8 nucleotides matching TRBD2. V shed 10 bases, J shed 9 bases, and the junction held 11 bases outside the gene matches. Germline V gives CDR1 ENHRY, CDR2 SYGVKD. This CDR3 is built from 13 residues. CDR3 residues: CATREGPRGEQFF. DNA for the CDR3: TGTGCCACACGGGAGGGACCCAGAGGTGAGCAGTTCTTC.

V and J are TRBV6-5 and TRBJ2-5; 13 positions agree with TRBD2. Germline CDR1 reads MNHEY; CDR2 reads SVGAGI. The length of the CDR3 is 15 residues. Trimming cost V 10 bases and J 4 bases; bases outside gene matches: 9. This CDR3 is CATRLAGGVLETQYF. CDR3 bases: TGTGCCACCCGACTAGCGGGAGGAGTTTTAGAGACCCAGTACTTC.